These 16 T cell receptor beta chains share one sample of origin, sequenced in a study of shared clonotypes between healthy human individuals. Profiling relied on immunoSEQ multiplex PCR, and the TCRdb table lists in-frame clones only, not all of them. The sample holds 1.6 million or so clones, about 96% seen once. The sequencing sample was made of naive CD4+ T cells sorted from blood. Documented subset: CD45RA+ positively selected. All receptors come from a young man in good health.

The rearrangement uses TRBV28 and TRBJ1-1; D uncertain. The V end lost 6 bases, the J end lost 7 bases, and 6 bases lay between the germline ends. This CDR3 has 10 amino acids. Germline CDR1 reads MDHEN; CDR2 reads SYDVKM. The CDR3: CASRGNEAFF. The CDR3 DNA is TGTGCCAGCAGGGGGAATGAAGCTTTCTTT.

The chain employs TRBV7-2 and TRBJ2-7; D gene ambiguous. V lost 5 bases to trimming and J lost 1 base, with 9 bases between them. This CDR3 is 13 amino acids long. The germline CDR1 and CDR2 sequences are SGHTA and FQGNSA. CDR3 sequence reads: CASSRTESYEQYF. The CDR3 DNA follows: TGTGCCAGCAGCAGGACGGAGTCCTACGAGCAGTACTTC.

The chain recombines TRBV14 with TRBJ2-2, with no clear D. Germline V gene data show CDR1 as SGHDN and CDR2 as FVKESK. Trimming took off 4 bases at V and 8 bases at J, with 11 bases between the two ends. The CDR3 is 13 amino acids. Here the CDR3 DNA reads TGTGCCAGCAGCCTCCGGAGTGGGGGGGAGCTGTTTTTT. This translates into CASSLRSGGELFF.

DNA for the CDR3: TGTGCCAGCAGCTTAGCGGGAGGGCCTAACGAGCAGTACTTC. Translated, it gives CASSLAGGPNEQYF. V gene TRBV7-9 combines with J gene TRBJ2-7; 7 bases line up with TRBD2. Germline CDR1 reads SEHNR; CDR2 reads FQNEAQ (reference sequence). V lost 0 bases and J lost 5; bases outside the gene matches: 4. This CDR3 is 14 amino acids long.

V is TRBV4-1 and J is TRBJ2-3; D not resolved. The germline gives CDR1 MGHRA, CDR2 YSYEKL. The CDR3 loop spans 14 amino acids. Trimming shortened V by 0 bases and J by 2 bases, and 6 bases separated the two germline ends. CDR3 region: CASSQDSATDTQYF. The DNA of the CDR3 is TGCGCCAGCAGCCAAGATTCGGCCACAGATACGCAGTATTTT.

The chain recombines TRBV10-3 with TRBJ1-5; D remains unclear. This CDR3 is 18 amino acids long. Trimming removed 0 bases at V and 0 bases at J, with 15 bases between. Germline V CDR1 and CDR2: ENHRY, SYGVKD. As DNA, the CDR3 is TGTGCCATCAGTGAGTCGGCCGCGGATTGGTATAGCAATCAGCCCCAGCATTTT. Translation gives CAISESAADWYSNQPQHF.

The chain has TRBV5-6 and TRBJ2-5, with 8 bases matching TRBD1. The DNA end lines up better with TRBJ2-7; the J call may be wrong. Germline-derived CDR1 and CDR2 are SGHDT and YYEEEE. The CDR3 is 16 amino acids. The CDR3 nucleotides read TGTGCCAGCAGCTTACCAGGACAGGGTGAAAGCCACGAGCAGTACTTC. This codes for CASSLPGQGESHEQYF.

The sample holds one count of this clone. This chain joins TRBV15 and TRBJ2-1; 15 bases line up with TRBD2. Trimming cost V 0 bases and J 4 bases; bases outside gene matches: 10. This CDR3 region has 20 residues. From germline, CDR1 is LNHNV and CDR2 YYDKDF (reference sequence). CDR3 protein: CATSRELPGLAGGGYNEQFF. In DNA, the CDR3 is TGTGCCACCAGCAGAGAACTACCGGGACTAGCGGGAGGAGGGTACAATGAGCAGTTCTTC.

This clone has just one count. The chain employs TRBV12-5 and TRBJ2-3; 10 bases fit TRBD2. The CDR3 contains 18 residues. Germline lookup yields CDR1 LGHNT and CDR2 FRNRAP. With V trimmed by 7 bases and J by 0 bases, 13 bases remained unmatched. The CDR3 is CASARSSGSPSSTDTQYF. CDR3 in DNA: TGTGCTAGTGCCCGGTCTAGCGGGAGTCCGTCCAGCACAGATACGCAGTATTTT.

This chain uses TRBV2 with TRBJ2-1; 15 bases agree with TRBD2. Trimming took 6 bases from V and 7 from J; bases not matched to a gene: 7. CDR3 size: 16 residues. The germline V gene has CDR1 SNHLY and CDR2 FYNNEI. The CDR3 region is CASSRTSGRAVNEQFF. The CDR3 DNA follows: TGTGCCAGCAGCCGGACTAGCGGGAGGGCCGTGAATGAGCAGTTCTTC.

This clone was detected only once. The chain joins TRBV10-3 to TRBJ2-7, with 15 bases that match TRBD2. The junction had 12 bases not matched to a gene; V was cut back by 3 bases and J by 3 bases. This CDR3 is built from 19 residues. Germline-derived CDR1 and CDR2 are ENHRY and SYGVKD. The CDR3 DNA sequence: TGTGCCATCAGTGACCCGGGACTAGCGGGAGGTTCCTGGCGCTACGAGCAGTACTTC. Encoded protein: CAISDPGLAGGSWRYEQYF.

This sequence joins TRBV7-9 and TRBJ1-4, with 8 bases matching TRBD1. This CDR3 region has 18 residues. In germline, CDR1 is SEHNR, CDR2 FQNEAQ (reference sequence). Germline trimming cut 4 bases from V and 5 bases from J; bases unmatched to any gene: 15. This CDR3 reads CASSSWAGPRDRNEKLFF. The CDR3 bases are TGTGCCAGCAGCTCCTGGGCTGGCCCCAGGGACAGGAATGAAAAACTGTTTTTT.

The V gene is TRBV7-9, the J gene TRBJ2-2; D may match TRBD1 or TRBD2 (5 bases each). This CDR3 comprises 16 residues. Trimming removed 5 bases from V and 2 bases from J, with 15 bases in between. Germline V CDR1 and CDR2: SEHNR, FQNEAQ (reference sequence). CDR3 DNA sequence: TGTGCCAGCAGCCCTGGGGGTAGAATAAACACCGGGGAGCTGTTTTTT. Protein product: CASSPGGRINTGELFF.

This chain links TRBV9 with TRBJ1-3, with 7 bases identical to TRBD1. The germline V gene encodes CDR1 SGDLS and CDR2 YYNGEE. The CDR3 has 18 residues. J was trimmed by 5 bases and V by 3 bases; bases with no gene match: 17. CDR3 DNA sequence: TGTGCCAGCAGCGCAACCGTGAAACAGGGGTTGAATAGAAACACCATATATTTT. It codes for CASSATVKQGLNRNTIYF.

The chain recombines TRBV21-1 with TRBJ2-7; the table assigns TRBD1, which was not confirmed against the DNA. TRBV21-1 is an annotated pseudogene. The length of the CDR3 is 12 residues. CDR3 amino acids: CASSRTGYEQYF. CDR3 DNA: TGTGCCAGCTCTAGAACAGGGTACGAGCAGTACTTC.

As regards this clone: Other nucleotide sequences in the sample specify the same CDR3. The chain links TRBV10-3 to TRBJ1-5; D is uncertain. This CDR3 comprises 14 residues. With 2 bases removed from V and 0 bases from J, the gap between germline ends came to 5 bases. Germline V CDR1 and CDR2: ENHRY, SYGVKD. CDR3 sequence: CAISEGYSNQPQHF. The CDR3 bases are TGTGCCATCAGTGAGGGGTATAGCAATCAGCCCCAGCATTTT.